A selection of T cell receptor beta chains follows, all from one sample in a study of blood T cell repertoires in COVID-19. Data came from immunoSEQ multiplex PCR; TCRdb stores just in-frame clones and leaves some out. The profile shows roughly 120,000 clones, approximately 80% of them singletons. Sequenced material: peripheral blood. The receptors were sampled from a man between 45 and 60 years old with acute or convalescent COVID-19. The CDR3 runs from the conserved cysteine through the conserved F or W. The order of the fields is J gene, clone size, V gene, D gene, CDR3 DNA, CDR3 protein. D genes are given only for firm matches. Size is omitted from some rows. Given values are once, few, many or a class for expanded clones.

j_call: TRBJ1-6
clone_size: NA
v_call: TRBV7-9
d_call: NA
cdr3_nt: TGTGCCAGCAGCCCCTGGGACACCAATTCACCCCTCCACTTT
cdr3_aa: CASSPWDTNSPLHF

j_call: TRBJ2-2
clone_size: NA
v_call: TRBV7-8
d_call: TRBD2
cdr3_nt: TGTGCCAGCAGCTTAGCAGCGGGACGGACCGGGGAGCTGTTTTTT
cdr3_aa: CASSLAAGRTGELFF

j_call: TRBJ1-6
clone_size: NA
v_call: TRBV30
d_call: NA
cdr3_nt: TGTGCCTGGAGGGGAGTTGAAAATTCACCCCTCCACTTT
cdr3_aa: CAWRGVENSPLHF

j_call: TRBJ1-4
clone_size: once
v_call: TRBV5-5
d_call: TRBD1
cdr3_nt: TGTGCCAGCAGCCTTAACCTACAGGGGGCAGGCGAAAAACTGTTTTTT
cdr3_aa: CASSLNLQGAGEKLFF

j_call: TRBJ1-1
clone_size: NA
v_call: TRBV28
d_call: TRBD1
cdr3_nt: TGTGCCAGCAGTTTACCAGGGGGTATGAACACTGAAGCTTTCTTT
cdr3_aa: CASSLPGGMNTEAFF

j_call: TRBJ1-2
clone_size: NA
v_call: TRBV5-1
d_call: NA
cdr3_nt: TGCGCCAGCAGCTTTGAAGGACAGAACTATGGCTACACCTTC
cdr3_aa: CASSFEGQNYGYTF

j_call: TRBJ2-3
clone_size: NA
v_call: TRBV5-4
d_call: TRBD2
cdr3_nt: TGTGCCAGCAGCACCCGGACTAGCGGGGGCACAGATACGCAGTATTTT
cdr3_aa: CASSTRTSGGTDTQYF

j_call: TRBJ1-1
clone_size: NA
v_call: TRBV11-2
d_call: NA
cdr3_nt: TGTGCCAGCAGCCCAGGGCTCGGCACTGAAGCTTTCTTT
cdr3_aa: CASSPGLGTEAFF

j_call: TRBJ1-3
clone_size: NA
v_call: TRBV7-9
d_call: TRBD1
cdr3_nt: TGTGCCAGCAGCGTACCACAGGGGAGTGGAAACACCATATATTTT
cdr3_aa: CASSVPQGSGNTIYF

j_call: TRBJ2-5
clone_size: NA
v_call: TRBV18
d_call: NA
cdr3_nt: TGTGCCAGCTCACCGAACGACTTGAGGAACCAAGAGACCCAGTACTTC
cdr3_aa: CASSPNDLRNQETQYF

j_call: TRBJ1-1
clone_size: NA
v_call: TRBV28
d_call: TRBD1
cdr3_nt: TGTGCCAGCTCACGGACAGGAGGGAGTTTGCCCCCTTTCTTT
cdr3_aa: CASSRTGGSLPPFF

j_call: TRBJ2-5
clone_size: NA
v_call: TRBV7-9
d_call: NA
cdr3_nt: TGTGCCAGCAGCTTAGAGGGAGTAGGGACCCAGTACTTC
cdr3_aa: CASSLEGVGTQYF

j_call: TRBJ2-3
clone_size: NA
v_call: TRBV7-9
d_call: NA
cdr3_nt: TGTGCCAGCAGCCCACATCCTTCCGGGGGGCGGCCTAGCACAGATACGCAGTATTTT
cdr3_aa: CASSPHPSGGRPSTDTQYF

j_call: TRBJ2-3
clone_size: once
v_call: TRBV14
d_call: TRBD2
cdr3_nt: TGTGCCAGCAGCCGTCGACTAGCGGAACGCCACACAGATACGCAGTATTTT
cdr3_aa: CASSRRLAERHTDTQYF

j_call: TRBJ2-7
clone_size: NA
v_call: TRBV10-3
d_call: TRBD2
cdr3_nt: TGTGCCATCACGGCTAGCGGGCAAACGGTAGGCTACGAGCAGTACTTC
cdr3_aa: CAITASGQTVGYEQYF

j_call: TRBJ1-6
clone_size: few
v_call: TRBV2
d_call: TRBD1
cdr3_nt: TGTGCCAGCAGTTTCCAGGGGGAACGAAAATATTCACCCCTCCACTTT
cdr3_aa: CASSFQGERKYSPLHF

j_call: TRBJ2-2
clone_size: NA
v_call: TRBV19
d_call: NA
cdr3_nt: TGTGCCATTACCTCTTCCGGGGGGAACACCGGGGAGCTGTTTTTT
cdr3_aa: CAITSSGGNTGELFF

j_call: TRBJ1-1
clone_size: NA
v_call: TRBV3-1/TRBV3-2
d_call: NA
cdr3_nt: TGTGCCAGCAGCCAAGATGTAGCGAACACTGAAGCTTTCTTT
cdr3_aa: CASSQDVANTEAFF

j_call: TRBJ2-4
clone_size: few
v_call: TRBV12-1
d_call: NA
cdr3_nt: TGTGCCAGCAGCCCGCTAGCGGGAGCCAAAAACATTCAGTACTTC
cdr3_aa: CASSPLAGAKNIQYF

j_call: TRBJ1-1
clone_size: NA
v_call: TRBV4-1
d_call: TRBD1
cdr3_nt: TGCGCCAGCAGCCAGGAAGACAGGGTCGGCACTGAAGCTTTCTTT
cdr3_aa: CASSQEDRVGTEAFF

j_call: TRBJ1-2
clone_size: once
v_call: TRBV9
d_call: TRBD1
cdr3_nt: TGTGCCAGCAGCGGACAGGGATGGGACTATGGCTACACCTTC
cdr3_aa: CASSGQGWDYGYTF

j_call: TRBJ1-2
clone_size: NA
v_call: TRBV11-2
d_call: NA
cdr3_nt: TGTGCCAGCAGCTTAGGGGGCGAGACCCTGCGGGGCTACACCTTC
cdr3_aa: CASSLGGETLRGYTF

j_call: TRBJ1-2
clone_size: NA
v_call: TRBV2
d_call: NA
cdr3_nt: TGTGCCAGCAGCGTGGGGGGGTATGGCTACACCTTC
cdr3_aa: CASSVGGYGYTF

j_call: TRBJ2-5
clone_size: NA
v_call: TRBV2
d_call: NA
cdr3_nt: TGTGCCAGCAGTGAACGGGTTCCTACGGAGACCCAGTACTTC
cdr3_aa: CASSERVPTETQYF

j_call: TRBJ1-4
clone_size: NA
v_call: TRBV6-5
d_call: NA
cdr3_nt: TGTGCCACCACCCGGGGGGGTTTTTTTCATGAAAAACTGTTTTTT
cdr3_aa: CATTRGGFFHEKLFF

j_call: TRBJ1-1
clone_size: NA
v_call: TRBV5-1
d_call: TRBD1
cdr3_nt: TGCGCCAGCAGCTTGTTTGAATTAAGACAGGGCGCGGGGAGCACTGAAGCTTTCTTT
cdr3_aa: CASSLFELRQGAGSTEAFF

j_call: TRBJ2-3
clone_size: NA
v_call: TRBV19
d_call: TRBD1
cdr3_nt: TGTGCCAGTAGTACTGACAGGGTAGGCACAGATACGCAGTATTTT
cdr3_aa: CASSTDRVGTDTQYF